These T cell receptor beta chains were read from a single sample in a study of cytomegalovirus exposure and HLA in healthy donors. This table comes from immunoSEQ multiplex PCR, and its TCRdb copy is limited to in-frame clones, with some not included. The table shows 110,000 or so clones, with roughly four fifths occurring only once. Sequenced material: PBMCs. These TCRs come from a man aged 50 or older in good health and CMV-seropositive. Both conserved end residues are part of each CDR3. Fields, in order: J gene, clone size, D gene, V gene, CDR3 protein, CDR3 DNA. D genes are given only for firm matches. Part of the rows lack a size; the others show once, few, many or a class for expanded clones.

>TRBJ2-3|.|TRBD2|TRBV28
CASRSSGRWGTQYF
TGTGCCAGCAGATCTAGCGGGAGGTGGGGTACGCAGTATTTT
>TRBJ2-3|.|.|TRBV2
CASRADSRVADTQYF
TGTGCCAGCAGAGCTGACAGCAGAGTCGCGGATACGCAGTATTTT
>TRBJ1-5|few|.|TRBV28
CASSLWRAGSNQPQHF
TGTGCCAGCAGTTTATGGAGGGCGGGTAGCAATCAGCCCCAGCATTTT
>TRBJ2-7|.|.|TRBV7-2
CASRPGLRDEQYF
TGTGCCAGCAGACCAGGGTTAAGGGACGAGCAGTACTTC
>TRBJ2-7|.|TRBD2|TRBV7-8
CASRPPSGGFDEQYF
TGTGCCAGCAGACCACCTAGCGGGGGTTTTGACGAGCAGTACTTC
>TRBJ2-7|.|TRBD1|TRBV28
CASSPPGGRGEQYF
TGTGCCAGCAGCCCCCCAGGGGGAAGGGGGGAGCAGTACTTC
>TRBJ1-4|.|.|TRBV9
CASSVVGVGKLFF
TGTGCCAGCAGCGTAGTAGGGGTAGGAAAACTGTTTTTT
>TRBJ2-7|.|.|TRBV7-2
CASSLLFASYEQYF
TGTGCCAGCAGCTTACTGTTTGCCTCCTACGAGCAGTACTTC
>TRBJ2-7|.|.|TRBV4-1
CASRRTLDRAYEQYF
TGCGCCAGCAGACGAACCCTGGACAGAGCCTACGAGCAGTACTTC
>TRBJ2-7|.|TRBD1|TRBV19
CASTSDRDTYEQYF
TGTGCCAGTACGTCGGACAGGGATACTTACGAGCAGTACTTC
>TRBJ1-2|.|.|TRBV28
CASSLYRARYGYTF
TGTGCCAGCAGTTTATACAGGGCGAGGTATGGCTACACCTTC
>TRBJ1-4|few|.|TRBV2
CASSRGAGEKLFF
TGTGCCAGCAGCCGGGGGGCAGGGGAAAAACTGTTTTTT